This T cell receptor (beta chain) originates from a study of identical twins. Study-wide results and limits: For cord blood, abundant beta clonotypes had fewer insertions, unlike memory repertoires, which showed none. Excess low generation probability was seen in twin-shared out-of-frame alpha sequences. Less excess twin sharing appeared in beta out-of-frame sequences.

The germline CDR1 and CDR2 sequences are MNHEY and SVGEGT. The CDR3 sequence is 16 residues long. Between the trimmed V and J ends, which lost 0 bases and 3 bases, there was a span of 12 bases. Carrying unique molecular identifiers, the cDNA also gained a universal primer site through template switching. MiXCR was run by TCRdb on the 5' RACE reads, yielding one entry per CDR3 protein. Of just under 550,000 distinct CDR3 sequences in the sample, over 12% were seen once. Concerning this clonotype: The antigen is unknown.

The same sample was also studied in work on yellow fever vaccine responses in identical twins.

This rearrangement joins TRBV6-2 or TRBV6-3 to TRBJ1-5; D is uncertain. This receptor was obtained from a woman younger than 30 in good health. Sequencing was carried out using CD4+ T cells sorted from blood. The CDR3 loop is CASSYSIGAYNQPQHF. The CDR3 region has the DNA TGTGCCAGCAGTTACTCGATTGGCGCCTACAATCAGCCCCAGCATTTT.